The entry below describes one TCR beta chain. What it recognizes is unknown. The sample originates from a study of Graves' ophthalmopathy and Graves' hyperthyroidism. Whole-study findings and limits: Blood shared most expanded thyroid clonotypes above 0.001 frequency.

The source of the PBMCs was more than 9.5 ml of fresh peripheral blood. Scientists amplified the TCR beta CDR3 regions from RNA transcripts. An opening RT-PCR round employed HTBI primers and preceded a second-round multiplex PCR. One entry per CDR3 protein results from TCRdb running MiXCR on the multiplex PCR reads. Of about 740,000 distinct CDR3 sequences listed, roughly two fifths are singletons. CDR3 length: 16 residues. Germline loops: CDR1 MGHDK, CDR2 SYGVNS. V lost 6 bases and J lost 4, with 21 bases in between. What was sequenced was peripheral blood. The chain couples TRBV25-1 to TRBJ1-2, with unresolved D. The origin of this receptor is an adult man with Graves' ophthalmopathy. CDR3 region: CASSLMGGEGLYGYTF. Written as DNA, the CDR3 is TGTGCCAGCAGCTTAATGGGCGGGGAAGGCCTCTATGGCTACACCTTC.